This T cell receptor (beta chain) came from a study of shared clonotypes between healthy human individuals. Study-level findings and limits: Among donors, sharing of clonotypes was expected to be affected by sequencing depth. Memory subsets generally showed lower estimated richness than naive subsets.

From germline, CDR1 is MDHEN and CDR2 SYDVKM. The CDR3 consists of 12 residues. V dropped 3 bases and J dropped 1 base, with 4 bases sitting between them. Comment on this clone: The antigen remains unidentified.

Generated by immunoSEQ multiplex PCR, the TCRdb table keeps only in-frame clones and is missing some. The table has over a million clones, approximately 72% seen once; the top ten hold 1.4%. This clonotype was sampled from a man between 18 and 35 years old in good health. The chain has TRBV28 and TRBJ2-7; D uncertain. The sequenced sample was memory CD4+ T cells sorted from blood. As to subset: CD45RA-negative fraction. The CDR3 here is CASSLVSYEQYF. The CDR3 nucleotides read TGTGCCAGCAGTTTGGTTTCCTACGAGCAGTACTTC.